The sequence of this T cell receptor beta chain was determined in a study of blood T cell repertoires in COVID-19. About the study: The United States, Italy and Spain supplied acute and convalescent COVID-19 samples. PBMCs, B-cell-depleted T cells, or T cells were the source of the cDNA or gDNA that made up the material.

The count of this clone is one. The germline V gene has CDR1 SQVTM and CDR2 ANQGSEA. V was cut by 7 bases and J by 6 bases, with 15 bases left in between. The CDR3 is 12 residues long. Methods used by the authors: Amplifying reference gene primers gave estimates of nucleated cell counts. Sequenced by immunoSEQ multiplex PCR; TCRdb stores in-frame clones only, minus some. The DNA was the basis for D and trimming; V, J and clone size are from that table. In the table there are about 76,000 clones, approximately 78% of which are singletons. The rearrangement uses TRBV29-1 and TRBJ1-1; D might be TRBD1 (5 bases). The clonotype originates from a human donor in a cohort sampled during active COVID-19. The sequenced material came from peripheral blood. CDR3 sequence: CSAELRDAEAFF. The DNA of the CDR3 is TGCAGCGCCGAACTGCGGGACGCTGAAGCTTTCTTT.